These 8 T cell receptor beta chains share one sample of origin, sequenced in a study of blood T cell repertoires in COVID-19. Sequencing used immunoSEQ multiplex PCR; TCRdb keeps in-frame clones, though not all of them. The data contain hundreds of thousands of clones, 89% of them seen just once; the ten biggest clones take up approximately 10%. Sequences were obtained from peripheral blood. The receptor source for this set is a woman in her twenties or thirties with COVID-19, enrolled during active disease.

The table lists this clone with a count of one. The CDR3 sequence: CASSLTGTNYGYTF. In DNA, the CDR3 is TGTGCCAGCAGCCTTACCGGGACAAACTATGGCTACACCTTC. The chain is built from TRBV3-1 (or the pseudogene TRBV3-2) and TRBJ1-2; a weak D match, TRBD1 (6 bases). The germline gives CDR1 LGHDT, CDR2 YNNKEL (reference sequence). V was clipped by 4 bases and J by 2 bases, with 11 bases between them. This CDR3 comprises 14 residues.

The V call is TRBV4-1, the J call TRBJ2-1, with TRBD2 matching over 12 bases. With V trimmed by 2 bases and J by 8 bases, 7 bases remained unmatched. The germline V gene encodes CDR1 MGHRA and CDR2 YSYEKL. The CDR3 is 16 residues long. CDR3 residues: CASSQSATSGGHEQFF. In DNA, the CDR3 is TGCGCCAGCAGCCAATCAGCGACTAGCGGGGGTCATGAGCAGTTCTTC.

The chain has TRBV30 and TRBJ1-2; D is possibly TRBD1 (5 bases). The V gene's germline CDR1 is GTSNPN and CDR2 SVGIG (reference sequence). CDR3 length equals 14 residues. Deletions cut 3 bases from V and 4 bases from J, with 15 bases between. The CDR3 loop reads CAWRGIGAIYGYTF. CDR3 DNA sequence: TGTGCCTGGAGGGGAATAGGGGCGATCTATGGCTACACCTTC.

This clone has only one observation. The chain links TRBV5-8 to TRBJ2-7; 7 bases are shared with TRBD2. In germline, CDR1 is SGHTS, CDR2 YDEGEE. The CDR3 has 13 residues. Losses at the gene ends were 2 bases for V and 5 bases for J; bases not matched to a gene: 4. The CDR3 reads CASSFRLADEQYF. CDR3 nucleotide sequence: TGTGCCAGCAGCTTCCGACTAGCTGACGAGCAGTACTTC.

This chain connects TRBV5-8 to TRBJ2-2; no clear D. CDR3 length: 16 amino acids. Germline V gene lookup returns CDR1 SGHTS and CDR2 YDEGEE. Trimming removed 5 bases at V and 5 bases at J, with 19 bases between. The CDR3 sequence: CASSKAGLIVTGELFF. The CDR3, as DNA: TGTGCCAGCAGTAAGGCCGGGTTGATAGTAACCGGGGAGCTGTTTTTT.

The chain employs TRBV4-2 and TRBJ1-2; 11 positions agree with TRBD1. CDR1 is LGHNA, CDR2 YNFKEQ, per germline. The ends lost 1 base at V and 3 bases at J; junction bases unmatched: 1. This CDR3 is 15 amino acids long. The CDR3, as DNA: TGTGCCAGCAGCCAAGCGGGACAGGGGGACTATGGCTACACCTTC. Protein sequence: CASSQAGQGDYGYTF.

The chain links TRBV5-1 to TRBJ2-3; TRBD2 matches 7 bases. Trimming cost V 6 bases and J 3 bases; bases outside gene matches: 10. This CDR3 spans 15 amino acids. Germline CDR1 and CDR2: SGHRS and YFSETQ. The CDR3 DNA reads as TGCGCCAGCACTGGGAGGGACGGGGGAACAGATACGCAGTATTTT. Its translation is CASTGRDGGTDTQYF.

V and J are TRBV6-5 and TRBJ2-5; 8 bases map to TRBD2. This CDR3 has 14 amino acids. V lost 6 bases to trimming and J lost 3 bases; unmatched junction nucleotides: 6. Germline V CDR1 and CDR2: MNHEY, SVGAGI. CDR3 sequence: CASRGLRGEETQYF. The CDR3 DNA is TGTGCCAGCAGGGGGTTGCGGGGGGAAGAGACCCAGTACTTC.